This TCR beta chain was documented in a study of blood T cell repertoires in COVID-19. The repertoire was sequenced with immunoSEQ multiplex PCR; TCRdb's copy has only in-frame clones and lacks some. The sample has tens of thousands of clones, roughly 87% seen once. There are 14 residues in the CDR3. Germline V CDR1 and CDR2: MNHEY, SVGAGI. V lost 6 bases and J 7 bases, leaving 16 bases between the germline ends. J is TRBJ1-5 and V is TRBV6-5; the D is unclear. Sequenced input: peripheral blood. This TCR was sampled from a human donor in a cohort sampled during active COVID-19. The CDR3 coding sequence is TGTGCCAGCAGCAAAAGGGAGGGTTTCCAGCCCCAGCATTTT. This gives the protein CASSKREGFQPQHF.